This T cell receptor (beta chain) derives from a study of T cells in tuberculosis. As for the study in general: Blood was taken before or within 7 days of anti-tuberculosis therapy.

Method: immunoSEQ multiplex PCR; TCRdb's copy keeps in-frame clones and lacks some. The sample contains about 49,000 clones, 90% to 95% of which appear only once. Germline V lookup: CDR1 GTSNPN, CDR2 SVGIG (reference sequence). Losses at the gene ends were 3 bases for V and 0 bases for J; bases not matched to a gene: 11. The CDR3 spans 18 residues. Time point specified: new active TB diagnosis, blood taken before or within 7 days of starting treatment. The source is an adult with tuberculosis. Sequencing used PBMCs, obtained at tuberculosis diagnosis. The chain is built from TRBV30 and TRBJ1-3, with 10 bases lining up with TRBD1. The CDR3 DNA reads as TGTGCCTGGAGGGTGCGTCTTGGACAGGGGGTCTCTGGAAACACCATATATTTT. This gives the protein CAWRVRLGQGVSGNTIYF.